The 2 T cell receptor beta chains reported below all come from one sample, sequenced in a study of blood T cells in healthy people across ages. The second PCR ran roughly 6 to 11 cycles with a sample-barcoded 5' primer and J-beta primers. TCRdb re-called the 5' RACE reads with MiXCR, one entry per CDR3 protein. The sample includes approximately 800,000 distinct CDR3 sequences, 55% to 65% of them seen just once. The sequenced sample consisted of blood. Source of these receptors: a man aged 25-45 years in good health.

This clonotype occurred a few times. The CDR3 DNA follows: TGTGCCAGCAGTCGCGACAGAGCAAATTATGGCTACACCTTC. Residues: CASSRDRANYGYTF. The chain carries TRBV6-5 and TRBJ1-2; a weak D match, TRBD1 (5 bases). From germline, CDR1 is MNHEY and CDR2 SVGAGI. This CDR3 is built from 14 residues. Trimming removed 5 bases at V and 5 bases at J, with 15 bases between.

This sequence joins TRBV28 and TRBJ2-7, with unresolved D. The germline V gene encodes CDR1 MDHEN and CDR2 SYDVKM. V was trimmed by 5 bases and J by 7 bases, leaving 15 bases between them. The CDR3 has 13 amino acids. CDR3 coding DNA: TGTGCCAGCAGTGATCCTCATGTGGGGGAGCAGTACTTC. Translating it yields CASSDPHVGEQYF.